Listed here is a single TCR beta chain. Its antigen remains unidentified. This sample was taken from a study of T cell repertoires in ileal Crohn's disease. Study-level results: High-frequency clones were more common in sorted CD8 than CD4 cells. All patients with clonality above 26.8% had endoscopic recurrence.

The sample's time point: neoterminal ileum biopsy at postoperative endoscopy, about 6 months after surgery. The germline V gene has CDR1 SGHAT and CDR2 FQDESV (reference sequence). V gave up 3 bases and J gave up 0 bases, with 17 bases separating them. The length of the CDR3 is 17 residues. Here immunoSEQ multiplex PCR was the method, and the copy in TCRdb shows in-frame clones only, minus some. This sample yields about 2,400 clones, of which approximately 90% are seen a single time; approximately 10% belongs to the top ten. This chain joins TRBV11-1 and TRBJ2-5; TRBD2 might be the D (5 bases). This receptor was identified in an adult with Crohn's disease. The sample taken for sequencing was ileal tissue. The CDR3 nucleotides are TGTGCCAGCAGCTTGTTTGGTCCGGGATCAGACCAAGAGACCCAGTACTTC. Its translation: CASSLFGPGSDQETQYF.